This T cell receptor (beta chain) is from a study of OX40 agonist ivuxolimab in advanced cancers. Remarks on this clone: What it binds is unknown.

The study, taken as a whole, reports: In general, CD8+ T cells held more expanded clones than CD4+ did, on average.

Here immunoSEQ multiplex PCR was the method, and the copy in TCRdb shows in-frame clones only, minus some. Of 45,000 to 60,000 clones listed, roughly 93% are singletons. This receptor was obtained from an adult with an advanced solid tumor such as melanoma, head and neck, liver or kidney cancer. The sample consisted of CD4+ or CD8+ T cells sorted from blood, taken in a trial of the OX40 agonist ivuxolimab.

The CDR3 spells CASSLSYGRATGELFF. The CDR3 DNA is TGTGCCAGCAGTTTATCTTACGGGAGGGCTACCGGGGAGCTGTTTTTT. The genes are TRBV27 and TRBJ2-2; the match to TRBD2 covers 8 bases. This CDR3 has 16 residues. With V trimmed by 0 bases and J by 5 bases, 5 bases remained unmatched. Germline assignment: CDR1 MNHEY and CDR2 SMNVEV (reference sequence).